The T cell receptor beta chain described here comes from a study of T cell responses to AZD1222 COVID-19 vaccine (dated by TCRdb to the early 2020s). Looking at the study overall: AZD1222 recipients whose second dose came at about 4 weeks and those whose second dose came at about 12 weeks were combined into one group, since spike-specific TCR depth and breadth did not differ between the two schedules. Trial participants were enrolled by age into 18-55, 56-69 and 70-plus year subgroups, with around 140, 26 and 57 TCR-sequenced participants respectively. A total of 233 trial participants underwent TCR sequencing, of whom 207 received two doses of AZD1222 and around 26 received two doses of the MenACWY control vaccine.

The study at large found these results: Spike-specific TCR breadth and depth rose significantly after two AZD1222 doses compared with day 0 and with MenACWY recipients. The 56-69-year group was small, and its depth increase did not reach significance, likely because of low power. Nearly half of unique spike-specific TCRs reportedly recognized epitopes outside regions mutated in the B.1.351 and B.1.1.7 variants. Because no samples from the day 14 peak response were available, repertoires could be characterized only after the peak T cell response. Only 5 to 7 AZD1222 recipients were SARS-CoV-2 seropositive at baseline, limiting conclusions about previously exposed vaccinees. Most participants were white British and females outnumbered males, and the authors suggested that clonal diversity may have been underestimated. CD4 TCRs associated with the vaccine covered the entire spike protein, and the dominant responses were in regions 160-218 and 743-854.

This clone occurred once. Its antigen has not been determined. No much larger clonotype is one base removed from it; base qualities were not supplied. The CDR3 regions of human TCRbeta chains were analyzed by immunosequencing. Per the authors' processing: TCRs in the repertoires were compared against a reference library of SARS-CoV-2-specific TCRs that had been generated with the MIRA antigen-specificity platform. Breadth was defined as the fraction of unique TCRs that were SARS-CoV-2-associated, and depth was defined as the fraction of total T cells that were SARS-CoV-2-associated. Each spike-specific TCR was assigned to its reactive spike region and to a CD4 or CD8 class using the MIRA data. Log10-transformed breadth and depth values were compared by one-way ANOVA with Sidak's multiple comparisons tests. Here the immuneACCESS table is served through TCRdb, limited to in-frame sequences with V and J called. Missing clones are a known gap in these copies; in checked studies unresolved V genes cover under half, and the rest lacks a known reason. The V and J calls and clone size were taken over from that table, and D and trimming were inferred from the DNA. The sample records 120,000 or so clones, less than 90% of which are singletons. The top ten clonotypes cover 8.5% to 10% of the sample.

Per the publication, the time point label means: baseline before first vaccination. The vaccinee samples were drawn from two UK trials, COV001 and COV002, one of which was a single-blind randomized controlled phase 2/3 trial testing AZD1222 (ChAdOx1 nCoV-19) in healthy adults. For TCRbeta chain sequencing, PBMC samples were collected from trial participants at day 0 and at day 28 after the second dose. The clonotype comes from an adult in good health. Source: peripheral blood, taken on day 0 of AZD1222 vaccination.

Here is the DNA: TGTGCCACCTTAGGCAGGGCAAGCACTGAAGCTTTCTTT. This is translated as CATLGRASTEAFF. The rearranged chain carries TRBV15 and TRBJ1-1; the D gene is possibly TRBD1, with 5 bases matching. The junction carries 14 bases between V and J, which are trimmed by 8 bases and 4 bases respectively. The CDR3 contains 13 residues, cysteine and phenylalanine counted. The entry retains the CDR3 DNA only, 39 bases that are in frame from base 1. CDR1 and CDR2 are drawn from the germline V gene (reference sequence): LNHNV, YYDKDF. The CDR3 plus the reference TRBV15 and TRBJ1-1 genes for the other parts give the full variable domain: DAMVIQNPRYQVTQFGKPVTLSCSQTLNHNVMYWYQQKSSQAPKLLFHYYDKDFNNEADTPDNFQSRRPNTSFCFLDIRSPGLGDTAMYLCATLGRASTEAFFGQGTRLTVV.